The sequence of this T cell receptor (beta chain) was determined in a study of blood T cell repertoires in COVID-19. CDR3 length: 12 residues. Germline-derived CDR1 and CDR2 are GTSNPN and SVGIG (reference sequence). The V gene lost 1 base and the J gene lost 7 bases, with 10 bases spanning the gap. Measured with immunoSEQ multiplex PCR; TCRdb has only the in-frame clones, and not every one. The sample includes 400,000 to 550,000 clones, approximately 90% of them seen just once. The clonotype comes from a woman younger than 35 with acute COVID-19. This chain connects TRBV30 to TRBJ2-5; D gene ambiguous. The sequenced sample was PBMCs or T cells enriched from blood (not recorded which). The CDR3 spells CAWSEVAGTQYF. DNA of the CDR3: TGTGCCTGGAGTGAGGTAGCCGGGACCCAGTACTTC.